This TCR beta chain was retrieved from a study of T cells in Graves' hyperthyroidism and ophthalmopathy. Using RNA transcripts as the source, TCR beta CDR3 regions were amplified. Using the HTBI primer set, a first-round RT-PCR was run on the TCR CDR3. TCRdb redid the calling of the multiplex PCR reads with MiXCR, one entry per CDR3 protein. The table shows about 530,000 distinct CDR3 sequences, with about a sixth occurring only once. Germline lookup yields CDR1 LGHDT and CDR2 YNNKEL (reference sequence). V was clipped by 4 bases and J by 4 bases, with 11 bases between them. The CDR3 has 13 residues. Points on this clonotype: Its antigen is unidentified.

Study-wide findings and caveats: Peripheral blood also featured most of the thyroid clonotypes expanded above 0.001. Progression to ophthalmopathy was predicted a median of about six months early.

Ophthalmopathy cases met thresholds of Clinical Activity Score at least 3, NOSPECS grade at least 4 and duration under 3 months. Diagnosing involved the use of clinical symptoms, serum thyroxine and TRAb, thyroid ultrasound and orbital computed tomography. Input material: blood. The TCR comes from a woman aged 18-30 years with Graves' ophthalmopathy. The chain carries TRBV3-1 and TRBJ2-7; maybe TRBD2 (5 bases). CDR3 in amino acids: CASSPQTRYEQYF. CDR3 coding DNA: TGTGCCAGCAGCCCCCAAACTAGGTACGAGCAGTACTTC.